This TCR beta chain is drawn from a study of cytomegalovirus exposure and HLA in healthy donors. Here immunoSEQ multiplex PCR was the method, and the copy in TCRdb shows in-frame clones only, minus some. This table has roughly 310,000 clones, approximately 91% appearing once. The CDR3 sequence is 14 residues long. V trimming: 7 bases; J trimming: 3 bases; junction bases outside the gene matches: 4. The germline V gene encodes CDR1 SEHNR and CDR2 FQNEAQ (reference sequence). Study results and limitations: The study designated about 160 TCR beta chains cytomegalovirus-associated. Researchers reported that a few CMV-associated chains were confirmed in vitro as CMV antigen-specific. According to a subsequent analysis, TCR clusters identified in the first cohort showed a tendency to co-occur across the 100 to 150 validation repertoires.

In the case of this clone: No antigen is known for it.

The V call is TRBV7-9, the J call TRBJ2-2; 8 bases are a match to TRBD1. The clonotype comes from a man aged 30 to 45 in good health and CMV-seronegative. The material sequenced was PBMCs. This CDR3 is CASISGGYTGELFF. As DNA, the CDR3 is TGTGCCAGCATCTCAGGGGGCTACACCGGGGAGCTGTTTTTT.